A selection of T cell receptor beta chains follows, all from one sample in a study of T cell responses to AZD1222 COVID-19 vaccine. Repertoires were generated with immunoSEQ multiplex PCR, while TCRdb's copy carries only in-frame clones and drops some. The sample records around 130,000 clones, 89% being singletons. Here the sequenced sample was peripheral blood, taken 28 days after the second AZD1222 dose. The receptors derive from an adult who received the AZD1222 COVID-19 vaccine. The CDR3 runs from the conserved cysteine through the conserved F or W. A D gene is named only where the DNA matches it firmly. Rows may omit the clone size; those that give it use once, few, many or a size class.

TRBJ1-5	-	TRBV6-2/TRBV6-3	-	TGTGCCAGCAGTTACACTCTAGGGACGCCTCAGGGTCAGCCCCAGCATTTT	CASSYTLGTPQGQPQHF
TRBJ1-5	-	TRBV6-5	-	TGTGCCAGCAGTCCTGAGGGTAACCAGCCCCAGCATTTT	CASSPEGNQPQHF
TRBJ2-7	-	TRBV20-1	-	TGCAGTGCTCGCGAGTCCTACGAGCAGTACTTC	CSARESYEQYF
TRBJ1-2	-	TRBV2	-	TGTGCCAGCAGTGAAGACGGGCCTCCCCACTATGGCTACACCTTC	CASSEDGPPHYGYTF
TRBJ1-6	-	TRBV5-4	-	TGTGCCAGCAGCTTCCACGGCAATAATTCACCCCTCCACTTT	CASSFHGNNSPLHF
TRBJ2-5	-	TRBV9	once	TGTGCCAGCAGCGTAAGGGGAGTAGGGACCCAGTACTTC	CASSVRGVGTQYF
TRBJ1-2	-	TRBV15	-	TGTGCCACCAGCAGAGGTCAGGGGCCCTATGGCTACACCTTC	CATSRGQGPYGYTF
TRBJ2-7	-	TRBV28	-	TGTGCCAGCAGTTTAATGGACGAGCAGTACTTC	CASSLMDEQYF
TRBJ1-4	-	TRBV7-2	-	TGTGCCAGCAGCCCCGCCGGGGGGTGGGAAAAACTGTTTTTT	CASSPAGGWEKLFF
TRBJ1-1	-	TRBV12-5	-	TGTGCTAGTGGGAGGGGGTCGAACACTGAAGCTTTCTTT	CASGRGSNTEAFF
TRBJ2-1	-	TRBV10-3	-	TGTGCCATCAGTGAGACAGTTTTGTACAATGAGCAGTTCTTC	CAISETVLYNEQFF
TRBJ2-7	TRBD1	TRBV6-2/TRBV6-3	-	TGTGCCAGCAGTTATTGGGACAGGGGCGAGCAGTACTTC	CASSYWDRGEQYF
TRBJ1-4	TRBD1	TRBV4-1	-	TGCGCCAGCAGCTTCCCGGGACAGGGAGGGGAAAAACTGTTTTTT	CASSFPGQGGEKLFF
TRBJ1-1	-	TRBV11-2	-	TGTGCCAGCCGGGTCGGGAGGGACACTGAAGCTTTCTTT	CASRVGRDTEAFF